This TCR beta chain originates from a study of Ad26.COV2.S vaccination and SARS-CoV-2 variants. Study-level information: Doses of Ad26.COV2.S were injected into muscle once or twice, 56 days apart. Notes on the study in general: The analyses of TCR breadth and depth may have understated the size of total T cell responses.

With respect to this clone: Its target is not known.

Treatment here: over 15 received Ad26.COV2.S at low or high dose, single or two shots; 5 received placebo; per-sample allocation not given. The samples date from day 63 after the first vaccine or placebo injection. A Boston donor was an adult aged 18-55 years. Spike of the Wuhan-strain SARS-CoV-2 was expressed by an Ad26 vector, which formed the vaccine. The CDR3 contains 10 residues. V lost 6 bases and J lost 4, with 4 bases in between. Germline V gene lookup returns CDR1 SGHTA and CDR2 FQGTGA. Only in-frame clones appear in the TCRdb table, and some are missing; sequencing was by immunoSEQ multiplex PCR. The sample has hundreds of thousands of clones, around 87% seen once; the top ten hold approximately 3.4%.

The source of this sequence is a person between 18 and 59 years old who received the Ad26.COV2.S COVID-19 vaccine or a placebo. The starting material was peripheral blood, obtained in a trial of Ad26.COV2.S vaccine versus placebo. The chain recombines TRBV7-3 with TRBJ2-7; no firm D call. CDR3 amino acids: CASRLYEQYF. CDR3 in DNA: TGTGCCAGCAGGTTATACGAGCAGTACTTC.